Following are 15 T cell receptor beta chains from one sample sequenced in a study of blood T cells in healthy people across ages. Next came a second PCR, run for about 6 to 11 cycles, which used a sample-barcoded 5' primer along with a J-beta primer mix. MiXCR was run by TCRdb on the 5' RACE reads, yielding one entry per CDR3 protein. The sample lists roughly 800,000 distinct CDR3 sequences; nearly 60% were seen once. The sequencing input was blood. These receptors were obtained from a man aged 25 to 40 in good health.

V and J are TRBV6-5 and TRBJ2-1, with 9 bases aligning to TRBD1. From germline, CDR1 is MNHEY and CDR2 SVGAGI. CDR3 length: 19 amino acids. J was trimmed by 0 bases and V by 2 bases; bases with no gene match: 11. CDR3 DNA sequence: TGTGCCAGCAGTTACCTCGTCGGGGACAGGGTGAGCTCCTACAATGAGCAGTTCTTC. This encodes CASSYLVGDRVSSYNEQFF.

Only one count was recorded for this clonotype. This chain connects TRBV20-1 to TRBJ1-2; D not certain. The V gene's germline CDR1 is DFQATT and CDR2 SNEGSKA (reference sequence). V was shortened by 3 bases and J by 3 bases, with 14 bases between the two germline ends. The length of the CDR3 is 14 residues. The CDR3 sequence is CSASVPGIDYGYTF. The CDR3 bases are TGCAGTGCTAGCGTCCCGGGTATCGACTATGGCTACACCTTC.

This sequence joins TRBV7-9 and TRBJ1-2, with 8 bases fitting TRBD1. V was pared by 8 bases and J by 4 bases, with 6 bases of the junction left unmatched. Germline V lookup: CDR1 SEHNR, CDR2 FQNEAQ (reference sequence). This CDR3 comprises 13 residues. The CDR3 is CASASGGAYGYTF. CDR3 in DNA: TGTGCCAGCGCCTCAGGGGGCGCCTATGGCTACACCTTC.

The chain uses TRBV28 and TRBJ2-1; a possible D gene is TRBD2 (6 bases). CDR3 length equals 14 residues. V shed 10 bases and J shed 9 bases, with 22 bases lying between them. Per germline, CDR1 MDHEN and CDR2 SYDVKM. Here the CDR3 reads CATKRRGGFSEQFF. The CDR3 nucleotides read TGTGCCACCAAAAGGAGGGGAGGTTTTAGTGAGCAGTTCTTC.

This clonotype turned up a few times. The chain recombines TRBV11-2 with TRBJ1-2; the D gene is possibly TRBD1 (5 bases). This CDR3 is built from 13 residues. Germline V gene sequence: CDR1 SGHAT, CDR2 FQNNGV. V gave up 0 bases and J gave up 7 bases, with 9 bases separating them. The CDR3 here is CASSLEGVSGYTF. DNA for the CDR3: TGTGCCAGCAGCTTAGAAGGGGTTTCTGGCTACACCTTC.

This clonotype has just a few counts. The chain recombines TRBV6-2 or TRBV6-3 with TRBJ2-5, with 7 bases lining up with TRBD1. The last part of the DNA fits TRBJ2-7 better; the J call may be wrong. The CDR3 spans 12 residues. Germline V gene lookup returns CDR1 MNHEY and CDR2 SVGEGT. CDR3: CASRDRRYEQYF. The CDR3 nucleotides read TGTGCCAGCCGGGACAGACGCTACGAGCAGTACTTC.

This sequence joins TRBV6-5 and TRBJ2-3, with D possibly matching TRBD2 (5 bases). The CDR3 totals 15 residues. Germline CDR1 MNHEY, CDR2 SVGAGI. The germline V and J ends were trimmed by 8 bases and 2 bases, with 17 bases remaining between them. The CDR3 DNA reads as TGTGCCAGCCGCATGGCCGCGGGCCTCACAGATACGCAGTATTTT. Translation: CASRMAAGLTDTQYF.

This chain uses TRBV7-8 with TRBJ2-4, with TRBD1 identical over 9 bases. The better agreement between TRBJ2-7 and the DNA end casts doubt on the J call. The CDR3 is 15 residues long. The germline V gene encodes CDR1 SGHVS and CDR2 FQNEAQ. This CDR3 is CASSLGDRGTYEQYF. The CDR3 nucleotides are TGTGCCAGCAGCTTAGGAGACAGGGGGACTTACGAGCAGTACTTC.

This clonotype was seen a handful of times. This chain links TRBV28 with TRBJ2-7; the D gene is possibly TRBD1 (5 bases). The CDR3 is 13 amino acids. The ends were cut back, 6 bases at V and 5 bases at J, with 14 bases in the middle. The germline V gene has CDR1 MDHEN and CDR2 SYDVKM. The CDR3 DNA follows: TGTGCCAGCAGCCTTATCGGCAGGGACGAGCAGTACTTC. It codes for CASSLIGRDEQYF.

The rearrangement links TRBV7-2 to TRBJ2-1; D is uncertain. Per the germline V gene, CDR1 is SGHTA and CDR2 is FQGNSA. The CDR3 runs to 13 residues. V was clipped by 6 bases and J by 7 bases, with 13 bases between them. CDR3 coding DNA: TGTGCCAGCAGGGCGGTGAGACGGAATGAGCAGTTCTTC. Translation gives CASRAVRRNEQFF.

As regards this clonotype: Germline is not matched at one junction end, which may reflect a read error. The chain carries TRBV11-2 and TRBJ2-5; a weak D match, TRBD1 (5 bases). Germline assignment: CDR1 SGHAT and CDR2 FQNNGV. The CDR3 spans 17 residues. The CDR3 protein is CACSLGQGLNLEETQYF. CDR3 DNA: TGTGCCTGCAGCTTGGGGCAGGGTTTGAATCTAGAAGAGACCCAGTACTTC.

The genes are TRBV12-3 or TRBV12-4 and TRBJ2-7; possibly TRBD2 for D (5 bases). Near its end, the DNA agrees better with TRBJ2-5, so the J call may be wrong. The CDR3 extends over 16 amino acids. The CDR3 here is CASSFGWAETGETQYF. CDR3 in DNA: TGTGCCAGCAGTTTTGGGTGGGCTGAGACGGGGGAGACCCAGTACTTC.

This clonotype occurred a few times. The V call is TRBV12-5, the J call TRBJ2-1, with D unclear. Per germline, CDR1 LGHNT and CDR2 FRNRAP. Trimming cost V 7 bases and J 10 bases, with 11 bases left between them. The CDR3 has 11 amino acids. The DNA of the CDR3 is TGTGCTAGTGCCGTCGAGAGCGAGCAGTTCTTC. Its protein is CASAVESEQFF.

The chain is built from TRBV7-6 and TRBJ1-6; D is perhaps TRBD1 (5 bases). Trimming stripped 5 bases from V and 10 bases from J, with 15 bases between. The CDR3 is made up of 14 amino acids. Per the germline V gene, CDR1 is SGHVS and CDR2 is FNYEAQ. The CDR3 loop reads CASSPGEGYSPLHF. As DNA, the CDR3 is TGTGCCAGCAGCCCCGGGGAGGGGTACTCACCCCTCCACTTT.

The V gene is TRBV6-6, the J gene TRBJ2-2; unclear D gene. Germline CDR1 reads MNHNY; CDR2 reads SVGAGI (reference sequence). V was cut by 2 bases and J by 1 base, with 11 bases left in between. This CDR3 is 16 amino acids long. CDR3 nucleotides: TGTGCCAGCAGTTACCCTGGCAGGAGGAACACCGGGGAGCTGTTTTTT. Translation: CASSYPGRRNTGELFF.